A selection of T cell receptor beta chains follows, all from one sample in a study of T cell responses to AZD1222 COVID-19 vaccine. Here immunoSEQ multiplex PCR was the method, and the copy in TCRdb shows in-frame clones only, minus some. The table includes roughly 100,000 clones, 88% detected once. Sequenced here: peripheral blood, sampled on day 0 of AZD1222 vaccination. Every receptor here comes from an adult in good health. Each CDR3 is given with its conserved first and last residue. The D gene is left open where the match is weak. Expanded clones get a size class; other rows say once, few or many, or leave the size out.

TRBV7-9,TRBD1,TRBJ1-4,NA,CASSRQGTNEKLFF,TGTGCCAGCAGCAGACAGGGAACTAATGAAAAACTGTTTTTT
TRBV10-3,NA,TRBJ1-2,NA,CAISEHKSGGAYGYTF,TGTGCCATCAGTGAGCACAAATCGGGGGGGGCTTATGGCTACACCTTC
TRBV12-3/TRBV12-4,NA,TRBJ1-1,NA,CASSYEALAEAFF,TGTGCCAGCAGTTACGAGGCCTTGGCTGAAGCTTTCTTT
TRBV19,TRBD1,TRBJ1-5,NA,CASHPGQGRNQPQHF,TGTGCCAGCCACCCGGGACAGGGCCGCAATCAGCCCCAGCATTTT
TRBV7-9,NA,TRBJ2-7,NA,CASSRGPFDAGGSYEQYF,TGTGCCAGCAGCAGGGGGCCGTTTGACGCCGGGGGCTCCTACGAGCAGTACTTC
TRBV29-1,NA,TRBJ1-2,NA,CSVEDRERLNYGYTF,TGCAGCGTTGAAGATCGGGAACGCCTTAACTATGGCTACACCTTC
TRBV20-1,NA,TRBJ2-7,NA,CSASRSLRGGSSVSYEQYF,TGCAGTGCCAGTAGATCCCTCCGAGGAGGATCTTCCGTTTCCTACGAGCAGTACTTC
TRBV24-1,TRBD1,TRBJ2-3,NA,CATSESGTGRTDTQYF,TGTGCCACCAGTGAGTCCGGGACAGGGCGGACAGATACGCAGTATTTT
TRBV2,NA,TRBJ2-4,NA,CASREYSAPANIQYF,TGTGCCAGCAGGGAATACTCAGCGCCGGCGAACATTCAGTACTTC
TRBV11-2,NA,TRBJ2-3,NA,CASSLVGGSTDTQYF,TGTGCCAGCAGCTTAGTGGGCGGAAGCACAGATACGCAGTATTTT
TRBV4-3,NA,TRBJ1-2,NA,CASSQYSGAYGYTF,TGCGCCAGCAGCCAATATTCGGGGGCCTATGGCTACACCTTC
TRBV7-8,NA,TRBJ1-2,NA,CASSLQSGENYGYTF,TGTGCCAGCAGCCTACAATCGGGGGAGAACTATGGCTACACCTTC
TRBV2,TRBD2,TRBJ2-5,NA,CASTGLANQETQYF,TGTGCCAGCACGGGACTAGCGAACCAAGAGACCCAGTACTTC
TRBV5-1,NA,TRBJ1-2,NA,CASSETVNGYTF,TGCGCCAGCAGCGAGACAGTGAATGGCTACACCTTC
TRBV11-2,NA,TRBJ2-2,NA,CASSRVGAAGELFF,TGTGCCAGCAGCAGAGTAGGCGCTGCCGGGGAGCTGTTTTTT
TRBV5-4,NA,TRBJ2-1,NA,CASSLSGYEQFF,TGTGCCAGCAGCTTGTCCGGGTATGAGCAGTTCTTC
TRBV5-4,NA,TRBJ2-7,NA,CASSSPELPYAEQYF,TGTGCCAGCAGCTCCCCGGAGCTACCCTACGCCGAGCAGTACTTC
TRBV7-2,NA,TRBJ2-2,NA,CASRRSGLLNTGELFF,TGTGCCAGCAGGAGATCGGGACTTCTGAACACCGGGGAGCTGTTTTTT
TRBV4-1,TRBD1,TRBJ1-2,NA,CASSQPTGEDGYTF,TGCGCCAGCAGCCAACCGACAGGGGAGGATGGCTACACCTTC
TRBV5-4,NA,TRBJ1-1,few,CASSLGHMNTEAFF,TGTGCCAGCAGCTTGGGACACATGAACACTGAAGCTTTCTTT
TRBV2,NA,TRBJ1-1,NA,CASSEWMGLNTEAFF,TGTGCCAGCAGTGAATGGATGGGGTTGAACACTGAAGCTTTCTTT
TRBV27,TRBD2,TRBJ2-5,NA,CASSSRVAGIGETQYF,TGTGCCAGCAGTTCCCGGGTAGCGGGAATAGGGGAGACCCAGTACTTC
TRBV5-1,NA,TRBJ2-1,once,CASSLMRGASYNEQFF,TGCGCCAGCAGCTTGATGCGGGGTGCTTCCTACAATGAGCAGTTCTTC
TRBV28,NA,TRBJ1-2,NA,CASSWGVSGGYTF,TGTGCCAGCAGTTGGGGGGTGAGCGGCGGCTACACCTTC
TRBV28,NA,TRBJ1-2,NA,CASSALSGLYRDGYTF,TGTGCCAGCAGTGCCCTCTCGGGACTCTACAGGGACGGCTACACCTTC
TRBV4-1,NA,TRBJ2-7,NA,CASSQDGDSSYEQYF,TGCGCCAGCAGCCAAGATGGCGACTCCTCCTACGAGCAGTACTTC
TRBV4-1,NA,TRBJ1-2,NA,CASSHPPSGNYGYTF,TGCGCCAGCAGCCACCCTCCGTCGGGGAACTATGGCTACACCTTC
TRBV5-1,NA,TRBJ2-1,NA,CASTRGQTISYNEQFF,TGCGCCAGCACCAGAGGACAGACCATCTCCTACAATGAGCAGTTCTTC